These 21 T cell receptor beta chains were all obtained from the same sample, sequenced in a study of CD8+ T cells in alopecia areata. RNA extraction and reverse transcription yielded cDNA as sequencing template. The data were produced by immunoSEQ multiplex PCR, yet TCRdb's version contains in-frame clones alone and is incomplete. The table lists about 120,000 clones, 30% to 40% of them singletons. Sequenced sample: CD4+ T cells sorted from blood. The receptors come from a human donor with alopecia areata.

This clone was observed at least ten times. Relative to the germline gene, one junction end is altered; a read error may explain this. The chain has TRBV20-1 and TRBJ2-7; D is undetermined. Germline V gene data show CDR1 as DFQATT and CDR2 as SNEGSKA (reference sequence). The CDR3 contains 11 residues. The CDR3 here is CSVPRTWKLFF. In DNA, the CDR3 is TGCAGTGTGCCTCGGACCTGGAAACTTTTCTTC.

V gene TRBV28 combines with J gene TRBJ1-2; D gene ambiguous. CDR1 is MDHEN, CDR2 SYDVKM, per germline. The V and J ends lost 4 bases and 4 bases respectively, with 19 bases between them. The CDR3 consists of 16 residues. The CDR3 DNA follows: TGTGCCAGCAGTTACCCTCGTTCGAGAGCCCCCTATGGCTACACCTTC. This gives the protein CASSYPRSRAPYGYTF.

The rearrangement uses TRBV29-1 and TRBJ1-3, with a weak D call TRBD1 (5 bases). Germline V gives CDR1 SQVTM, CDR2 ANQGSEA. V lost 7 bases to trimming and J lost 4 bases, with 11 bases between them. This CDR3 comprises 12 residues. CDR3 residues: CSALTAGNTIYF. The CDR3 nucleotides are TGCAGCGCGCTGACAGCGGGAAACACCATATATTTT.

This clone was observed a few times. This rearrangement joins TRBV28 to TRBJ2-1; D unresolved. The CDR3 runs to 15 residues. Germline lookup yields CDR1 MDHEN and CDR2 SYDVKM. Deletions cut 5 bases from V and 0 bases from J, with 11 bases between. In nucleotides, the CDR3 is TGTGCCAGCAGTCACATCTCCAGCTCCTACAATGAGCAGTTCTTC. This sequence encodes CASSHISSSYNEQFF.

This clone was counted a few times. This rearrangement joins TRBV7-2 to TRBJ2-2; D is unclear. This CDR3 is 14 amino acids long. The germline gives CDR1 SGHTA, CDR2 FQGNSA. The V gene lost 0 bases and the J gene lost 5 bases, with 7 bases spanning the gap. The CDR3 region is CASSLADRTGELFF. The CDR3 DNA follows: TGTGCCAGCAGCTTAGCAGACCGGACCGGGGAGCTGTTTTTT.

Only one count was recorded for this clone. Written as DNA, the CDR3 is TGCGCCAGCGGGGGAAACTATGGCTACACCTTC. Translated: CASGGNYGYTF. The rearrangement uses TRBV5-1 and TRBJ1-2; tentatively, D is TRBD1 (5 bases). The germline V gene has CDR1 SGHRS and CDR2 YFSETQ. This CDR3 contains 11 residues. Deletions cut 7 bases from V and 2 bases from J, with 6 bases between.

V and J are TRBV7-2 and TRBJ1-1; no reliable D call. V was trimmed by 5 bases and J by 4 bases, leaving 14 bases between them. Germline CDR1 reads SGHTA; CDR2 reads FQGNSA. The CDR3 loop spans 14 amino acids. This CDR3 reads CASSTTRESTEAFF. The CDR3 nucleotides read TGTGCCAGCAGCACAACCCGGGAAAGCACTGAAGCTTTCTTT.

The V and J genes are TRBV28 and TRBJ2-5; tentative D call: TRBD2 (5 bases). Germline CDR1 and CDR2: MDHEN and SYDVKM. Trimming cost V 5 bases and J 0 bases, with 16 bases left between them. The CDR3 covers 16 residues. The CDR3 DNA follows: TGTGCCAGCAGTAGAAAGCGGTGGTATAACCAAGAGACCCAGTACTTC. Amino acid sequence: CASSRKRWYNQETQYF.

The V gene is TRBV28, the J gene TRBJ2-1; 9 bases are shared with TRBD1. CDR3 length equals 15 residues. The trim removed 4 bases at V and 9 bases at J, leaving 10 bases unmatched. Germline V gene sequence: CDR1 MDHEN, CDR2 SYDVKM. Here the CDR3 reads CASSSRTGATVEQFF. The CDR3, as DNA: TGTGCCAGCAGTTCCCGGACAGGGGCGACGGTTGAGCAGTTCTTC.

The CDR3 DNA follows: TGTGCCAGCAGCGCGAGACAGGTTTCCTACGAGCAGTACTTC. Protein sequence: CASSARQVSYEQYF. The J gene is TRBJ2-5, the V gene TRBV9, with D tentatively TRBD1 (6 bases). The J call is uncertain, as TRBJ2-7 better fits the DNA end. The CDR3 is made up of 14 amino acids. The germline V gene has CDR1 SGDLS and CDR2 YYNGEE.

The chain joins TRBV11-2 to TRBJ2-1; 7 bases fit TRBD2. The CDR3 consists of 13 residues. Per the germline V gene, CDR1 is SGHAT and CDR2 is FQNNGV. V shed 8 bases, J shed 7 bases, and the junction held 8 bases outside the gene matches. The CDR3 DNA is TGTGCCAGCGGAGATGGGGGGGGAAATGAGCAGTTCTTC. Translating it yields CASGDGGGNEQFF.

This clone was detected a few times. The V and J genes are TRBV19 and TRBJ2-1; TRBD1 matches 12 bases. Germline V lookup: CDR1 LNHDA, CDR2 SQIVND (reference sequence). This CDR3 has 17 amino acids. The V and J ends lost 5 bases and 7 bases, in that order; junction bases with no gene match: 12. This CDR3 reads CASSPPSGTGGRNEQFF. DNA of the CDR3: TGTGCCAGTAGTCCCCCCTCCGGGACAGGGGGCAGAAATGAGCAGTTCTTC.

In this sample, this clone turned up a few times. The chain employs TRBV7-9 and TRBJ2-5; no clear D gene. CDR1 and CDR2 (germline): SEHNR, FQNEAQ (reference sequence). Trimming removed 0 bases from V and 2 bases from J, with 4 bases in between. The CDR3 is 13 amino acids. The CDR3: CASSLAWQETQYF. The CDR3 DNA sequence: TGTGCCAGCAGCTTAGCATGGCAAGAGACCCAGTACTTC.

This clone came up a few times. The chain is built from TRBV4-3 and TRBJ1-1, with no clear D. This CDR3 contains 14 residues. Trimming left V 4 bases short and J 3 bases short, with 12 bases between. Germline V gene sequence: CDR1 LGHNA, CDR2 YSLEER. CDR3 nucleotides: TGCGCCAGCAGCCCTACCTACACAGACACTGAAGCTTTCTTT. It translates to CASSPTYTDTEAFF.

This clone has just a few counts. V is TRBV14 and J is TRBJ2-1, with D maybe TRBD2 (5 bases). Germline CDR1 and CDR2: SGHDN and FVKESK. The CDR3 totals 12 residues. V was cut by 5 bases and J by 9 bases, with 11 bases left in between. The CDR3 region has the DNA TGTGCCAGCAGCTCATCCCGGGGTGAGCAGTTCTTC. This sequence encodes CASSSSRGEQFF.

The chain uses TRBV19 and TRBJ2-5; perhaps TRBD1 as D (5 bases). V was trimmed by 3 bases and J by 4 bases, leaving 12 bases between them. The CDR3 runs to 14 residues. Germline V gene sequence: CDR1 LNHDA, CDR2 SQIVND (reference sequence). CDR3 DNA: TGTGCCAGTAGTATGGGCGACAGAAGAGAGACCCAGTACTTC. Its translation: CASSMGDRRETQYF.

Turning to this clone: The same CDR3 arises from other DNA sequences in this sample as well. The genes are TRBV2 and TRBJ2-5; no clear D. V lost 2 bases and J 4 bases, leaving 5 bases between the germline ends. The CDR3 extends over 12 amino acids. Germline assignment: CDR1 SNHLY and CDR2 FYNNEI. The CDR3 is CASSESGETQYF. DNA of the CDR3: TGTGCCAGCAGTGAAAGTGGAGAGACCCAGTACTTC.

This clone turned up a few times. The gene calls are TRBV29-1 and TRBJ2-5; 9 bases agree with TRBD2. V dropped 0 bases and J dropped 5; count of bases not matched to a gene: 7. Germline CDR1 is SQVTM and CDR2 is ANQGSEA. This CDR3 is built from 15 residues. CDR3 bases: TGCAGCGTTGAAGACTCCGGGACTAGCACTGAGACCCAGTACTTC. Translation gives CSVEDSGTSTETQYF.

Concerning this clone: Other DNA sequences in this sample translate to the same CDR3. V is TRBV5-1 and J is TRBJ2-5; 9 nucleotides align to TRBD1. Germline V gene data show CDR1 as SGHRS and CDR2 as YFSETQ. The CDR3 runs to 13 residues. V was pared by 4 bases and J by 5 bases, with 3 bases of the junction left unmatched. Written as DNA, the CDR3 is TGCGCCAGCAGCCCAGGACAGGGGGAGACCCAGTACTTC. Its translation is CASSPGQGETQYF. Full variable domain (missing parts from reference TRBV5-1 and TRBJ2-5): KAGVTQTPRYLIKTRGQQVTLSCSPISGHRSVSWYQQTPGQGLQFLFEYFSETQRNKGNFPGRFSGRQFSNSRSEMNVSTLELGDSALYLCASSPGQGETQYFGPGTRLLVL.

This chain joins TRBV5-4 and TRBJ2-1; TRBD2 agrees at 7 bases. V lost 0 bases and J lost 0; bases outside the gene matches: 6. The CDR3 covers 17 residues. Germline CDR1 SGHNT, CDR2 YYREEE (reference sequence). This CDR3 is CASSLAIIAGSYNEQFF. CDR3 nucleotide sequence: TGTGCCAGCAGCTTGGCGATAATAGCGGGCTCCTACAATGAGCAGTTCTTC.

The chain couples TRBV21-1 to TRBJ2-7. TRBV21-1 is a pseudogene locus. This CDR3 region has 12 residues. The CDR3 coding sequence is TGTGCCAGCAGCATGGGCGGCTACGAGCAGTACTTC. Translation gives CASSMGGYEQYF.